Below are 31 T cell receptor beta chains sequenced from a single sample in a study of CD8 T cells in ankylosing spondylitis. TCRdb re-analysed the 5' RACE reads in MiXCR, keeping a single row per CDR3 protein. The sample lists about 330,000 distinct CDR3 sequences; 7.5% to 9% were seen once. Findings of the study overall: Ankylosing spondylitis blood appeared to carry a characteristic TCR beta motif of roughly 8 highly homologous variants.

Antigens for these TCRs are unknown. Material: blood, either unsorted or a sorted T cell fraction (not recorded which). All receptors come from a male donor with ankylosing spondylitis.

The chain couples TRBV7-9 to TRBJ2-7, with a possible D match to TRBD1 (6 bases). The germline gives CDR1 SEHNR, CDR2 FQNEAQ (reference sequence). Trimming cost V 6 bases and J 2 bases, with 20 bases left between them. CDR3 size: 16 residues. The CDR3 region is CASSRHRGQTAYEQYF. The CDR3 region has the DNA TGTGCCAGCAGTCGACACCGCGGACAGACTGCCTACGAGCAGTACTTC. Full variable domain (outside the CDR3, taken from reference TRBV7-9 and TRBJ2-7): DTGVSQNPRHKITKRGQNVTFRCDPISEHNRLYWYRQTLGQGPEFLTYFQNEAQLEKSRLLSDRFSAERPKGSFSTLEIQRTEQGDSAMYLCASSRHRGQTAYEQYFGPGTRLTVT.

This clonotype was detected ten times or more. V is TRBV29-1 and J is TRBJ1-5, with D perhaps matching TRBD1 (6 bases). CDR3 length: 13 amino acids. Germline loops: CDR1 SQVTM, CDR2 ANQGSEA. With 4 bases removed from V and 6 bases from J, the gap between germline ends came to 13 bases. In DNA, the CDR3 is TGCAGCGTTGGCGGGGGGCGCGGTCAGCCCCAGCATTTT. Translated: CSVGGGRGQPQHF.

This chain links TRBV24-1 with TRBJ2-5, with no clear D. Per the germline V gene, CDR1 is KGHDR and CDR2 is SFDVKD. There are 13 residues in the CDR3. Deletions cut 4 bases from V and 4 bases from J, with 9 bases between. The CDR3 DNA reads as TGTGCCACCAGTGACGCCAACCTAGAGACCCAGTACTTC. This gives the protein CATSDANLETQYF.

Ten or more counts support this clonotype. The chain carries TRBV24-1 and TRBJ2-1; possibly TRBD1 for D (6 bases). V was pared by 4 bases and J by 8 bases, with 20 bases between. In germline, CDR1 is KGHDR, CDR2 SFDVKD. This CDR3 contains 16 residues. The CDR3 DNA follows: TGTGCCACCAGTGACCCGGCAAGGGGGATGAGGGATGAGCAGTTCTTC. It yields the protein CATSDPARGMRDEQFF.

The V call is TRBV12-3 or TRBV12-4, the J call TRBJ1-1; maybe TRBD1 (5 bases). V was cut by 3 bases and J by 5 bases, with 10 bases left in between. The CDR3 length is 13 residues. CDR3 region: CASSFLGVTEAFF. The DNA of the CDR3 is TGTGCCAGCAGTTTTTTGGGGGTTACTGAAGCTTTCTTT.

In this sample, this clonotype turned up many times. The CDR3 DNA is TGTGCCAGCAGCTCTACGGTGGGCTACGAAGAGACCCAGTACTTC. Translating gives CASSSTVGYEETQYF. The V call is TRBV7-8, the J call TRBJ2-5, with unresolved D. The germline V gene has CDR1 SGHVS and CDR2 FQNEAQ. This CDR3 is built from 15 residues. Trimming shortened V by 4 bases and J by 3 bases, and 15 bases separated the two germline ends. Using reference TRBV7-8 and TRBJ2-5 for the parts outside the CDR3, the full variable domain is GAGVSQSPRYKVAKRGQDVALRCDPISGHVSLFWYQQALGQGPEFLTYFQNEAQLDKSGLPSDRFFAERPEGSVSTLKIQRTQQEDSAVYLCASSSTVGYEETQYFGPGTRLLVL.

This clonotype occurred a few times. The chain combines TRBV5-1 with TRBJ2-2; the D gene is possibly TRBD1 (6 bases). The CDR3 loop spans 16 amino acids. The V end was cut by 5 bases, the J end by 0 bases, with 14 bases between. Germline assignment: CDR1 SGHRS and CDR2 YFSETQ. The CDR3, as DNA: TGCGCCAGCAGTCACCCGACAGGCGCGAACACCGGGGAGCTGTTTTTT. Translated: CASSHPTGANTGELFF.

This rearrangement joins TRBV7-2 to TRBJ1-4; TRBD1 aligns across 9 bases. The ends lost 1 base at V and 12 bases at J; junction bases unmatched: 3. CDR1 and CDR2 from the germline V gene are SGHTA and FQGNSA. CDR3 length equals 13 residues. CDR3 loop: CASSLDRGRQLFF. The CDR3 DNA reads as TGTGCCAGCAGCTTAGACAGGGGGCGGCAACTGTTTTTT.

The rearrangement uses TRBV4-2 and TRBJ1-4, with unresolved D. The length of the CDR3 is 15 residues. V was pared by 4 bases and J by 8 bases, with 17 bases between. Per the germline V gene, CDR1 is LGHNA and CDR2 is YNFKEQ. The CDR3 protein is CASSPEVRLLEKLFF. CDR3 nucleotide sequence: TGTGCCAGCAGCCCTGAGGTCCGACTCCTGGAAAAACTGTTTTTT.

This clonotype was seen a few times. The chain carries TRBV7-9 and TRBJ2-3, with TRBD2 matching over 7 bases. J gave up 0 bases and V 3 bases, and 6 bases lay outside the gene matches. The CDR3 covers 16 residues. CDR1 is SEHNR, CDR2 FQNEAQ, per germline (reference sequence). For the CDR3, the DNA is TGTGCCAGCAGCTTCGGGGGGAGGGCTAGCACAGATACGCAGTATTTT. Its translation: CASSFGGRASTDTQYF.

The rearrangement uses TRBV7-9 and TRBJ1-4; a possible D gene is TRBD1 (5 bases). The CDR3 sequence is 16 residues long. The ends were cut back, 1 base at V and 4 bases at J, with 13 bases in the middle. From germline, CDR1 is SEHNR and CDR2 FQNEAQ (reference sequence). This chain's CDR3 is CASSLVQGGFNEKLFF. For the CDR3, the DNA is TGTGCCAGCAGCTTAGTTCAGGGCGGATTTAATGAAAAACTGTTTTTT.

The chain joins TRBV30 to TRBJ1-1, with D perhaps matching TRBD1 (6 bases). The germline V and J ends were trimmed by 8 bases and 7 bases, with 14 bases remaining between them. Germline V CDR1 and CDR2: GTSNPN, SVGIG (reference sequence). The CDR3 contains 11 residues. Here the CDR3 reads CARSGVGEAFF. CDR3 coding DNA: TGTGCCCGATCAGGGGTGGGTGAAGCTTTCTTT. Together with reference TRBV30 and TRBJ1-1, the CDR3 gives the full variable domain: SQTIHQWPATLVQPVGSPLSLECTVEGTSNPNLYWYRQAAGRGLQLLFYSVGIGQISSEVPQNLSASRPQDRQFILSSKKLLLSDSGFYLCARSGVGEAFFGQGTRLTVV.

CDR3 amino acids: CSASNPASGSYEQYF. The CDR3 DNA reads as TGCAGTGCTAGCAACCCGGCGAGCGGGAGCTACGAGCAGTACTTC. The gene calls are TRBV20-1 and TRBJ2-7, with 8 bases matching TRBD2. CDR1 is DFQATT, CDR2 SNEGSKA, per germline (reference sequence). The CDR3 sequence is 15 residues long. After removal of 3 bases from V and 3 bases from J, the junction contained 10 bases not matched to a gene.

The chain recombines TRBV28 with TRBJ2-3, with 9 bases fitting TRBD1. Looked up from germline, CDR1 is MDHEN and CDR2 is SYDVKM. After removal of 3 bases from V and 11 bases from J, the junction contained 15 bases not matched to a gene. There are 16 residues in the CDR3. The chain's CDR3 is CASSFFDRGIVGRQYF. For the CDR3, the DNA is TGTGCCAGCAGTTTTTTCGACAGGGGGATAGTAGGGAGGCAGTATTTT.

This clonotype was seen a few times. This sequence joins TRBV10-1 and TRBJ2-1; tentatively, D is TRBD2 (5 bases). CDR3 length: 14 amino acids. Germline-derived CDR1 and CDR2 are WNHNN and SYGVQD (reference sequence). V was trimmed by 6 bases and J by 6 bases, leaving 15 bases between them. CDR3 sequence reads: CASSRGGQGNEQFF. As DNA, the CDR3 is TGCGCCAGCAGCCGGGGTGGTCAAGGCAATGAGCAGTTCTTC.

This clonotype was seen more than once but under ten times. V is TRBV5-5 and J is TRBJ1-1; maybe TRBD1 (6 bases). This CDR3 contains 16 residues. The germline V gene has CDR1 SGHKS and CDR2 YYEKEE (reference sequence). The V end lost 1 base, the J end lost 6 bases, and 19 bases lay between the germline ends. CDR3 DNA: TGTGCCAGCAGCTTGAGGGGCGGACAGTTCGCAGCTGAAGCTTTCTTT. Translating it yields CASSLRGGQFAAEAFF.

The chain links TRBV5-5 to TRBJ1-2; D ambiguous. Germline-derived CDR1 and CDR2 are SGHKS and YYEKEE (reference sequence). The ends were cut back, 4 bases at V and 0 bases at J, with 7 bases in the middle. CDR3 size: 13 residues. The CDR3 spells CASSNSTNYGYTF. CDR3 nucleotide sequence: TGTGCCAGCAGCAACAGTACTAACTATGGCTACACCTTC.

The J gene is TRBJ2-1, the V gene TRBV4-3, with a weak D call TRBD2 (5 bases). Germline assignment: CDR1 LGHNA and CDR2 YSLEER. The CDR3 totals 15 residues. Trimming removed 1 base at V and 6 bases at J, with 13 bases between. CDR3 DNA sequence: TGCGCCAGCAGCCAAGGGCGCTTAAGCGGCAATGAGCAGTTCTTC. It specifies CASSQGRLSGNEQFF.

This clonotype has only a few counts. The V call is TRBV20-1, the J call TRBJ1-5; 8 positions match TRBD1. From germline, CDR1 is DFQATT and CDR2 SNEGSKA (reference sequence). This CDR3 contains 13 residues. The junction had 4 bases not matched to a gene; V was cut back by 5 bases and J by 4 bases. The DNA of the CDR3 is TGCAGTGCTCAACGACAGGGGAATCAGCCCCAGCATTTT. This gives the protein CSAQRQGNQPQHF.

This clonotype was detected only a few times. The rearrangement links TRBV20-1 to TRBJ2-7, with a possible D match to TRBD1 (5 bases). Germline-derived CDR1 and CDR2 are DFQATT and SNEGSKA (reference sequence). This CDR3 has 15 amino acids. Trimming stripped 4 bases from V and 1 base from J, with 17 bases between. CDR3 protein: CSATTGHIESYEQYF. The CDR3 DNA follows: TGCAGTGCTACAACAGGACATATAGAATCCTACGAGCAGTACTTC.

This clonotype was seen ten or more times. The chain uses TRBV3-1 and TRBJ2-1; 11 nucleotides match TRBD2. The germline V gene encodes CDR1 LGHDT and CDR2 YNNKEL (reference sequence). The junction had 9 bases not matched to a gene; V was cut back by 1 base and J by 7 bases. This CDR3 spans 17 amino acids. The CDR3 is CASSQVSSGRPENEQFF. The DNA of the CDR3 is TGTGCCAGCAGCCAAGTCTCTAGCGGGAGGCCCGAAAATGAGCAGTTCTTC.

This clonotype is classed as medium-sized. The V gene is TRBV14, the J gene TRBJ2-7; D remains unclear. From germline, CDR1 is SGHDN and CDR2 FVKESK. V gave up 4 bases and J gave up 3 bases, with 7 bases separating them. This CDR3 is 12 amino acids long. For the CDR3, the DNA is TGTGCCAGCAGCCCCGCAAACTACGAGCAGTACTTC. It translates to CASSPANYEQYF.

This clonotype has just a few counts. The V gene is TRBV27, the J gene TRBJ2-7, with TRBD2 matching over 13 bases. The CDR3 runs 16 residues. In germline, CDR1 is MNHEY, CDR2 SMNVEV (reference sequence). The ends lost 5 bases at V and 4 bases at J; junction bases unmatched: 8. Here the CDR3 reads CASSPTLAGGYYEQYF. Written as DNA, the CDR3 is TGTGCCAGCAGTCCGACACTAGCGGGAGGGTATTACGAGCAGTACTTC.

This clonotype was counted only a few times. This CDR3 is CSAQRSTDTQYF. CDR3 in DNA: TGCAGTGCTCAACGGAGCACAGATACGCAGTATTTT. The chain combines TRBV20-1 with TRBJ2-3; D uncertain. The CDR3 covers 12 residues. V lost 5 bases, J lost 0 bases, and 6 bases lay in between. Germline lookup yields CDR1 DFQATT and CDR2 SNEGSKA (reference sequence).

The table lists this clonotype with many counts. The gene calls are TRBV29-1 and TRBJ1-3, with D maybe TRBD1 (6 bases). The CDR3 totals 15 residues. V gave up 4 bases and J gave up 0 bases, with 13 bases separating them. Germline V gene lookup returns CDR1 SQVTM and CDR2 ANQGSEA. In nucleotides, the CDR3 is TGCAGCGTTGGCCCTGGGGGCAGCTCTGGAAACACCATATATTTT. It encodes CSVGPGGSSGNTIYF.

The sample holds many counts of this clonotype. This chain uses TRBV6-6 with TRBJ2-7; perhaps TRBD1 as D (6 bases). Looked up from germline, CDR1 is MNHNY and CDR2 is SVGAGI (reference sequence). This CDR3 is 11 amino acids long. V shed 6 bases and J shed 5 bases, with 8 bases lying between them. The CDR3 region has the DNA TGTGCCAGCAGGAAGGGGGACGAGCAGTACTTC. Amino acid sequence: CASRKGDEQYF.

This clonotype appeared a few times. This sequence joins TRBV7-2 and TRBJ2-3; tentatively, D is TRBD2 (6 bases). The CDR3 length is 15 residues. Trimming took off 3 bases at V and 1 base at J, with 11 bases between the two ends. The germline CDR1 and CDR2 sequences are SGHTA and FQGNSA. The CDR3 spells CASSFGDFGTDTQYF. As DNA, the CDR3 is TGTGCCAGCAGCTTTGGGGACTTCGGCACAGATACGCAGTATTTT.

This clonotype showed up many times. This chain connects TRBV2 to TRBJ2-7; TRBD1 aligns across 8 bases. The CDR3 sequence is 12 residues long. V gave up 4 bases and J gave up 4 bases; unmatched junction bases: 0. Germline V CDR1 and CDR2: SNHLY, FYNNEI. The CDR3 protein is CASSGTGYEQYF. CDR3 DNA sequence: TGTGCCAGCAGTGGGACAGGGTACGAGCAGTACTTC.

This clonotype has just a few counts. The rearrangement links TRBV18 to TRBJ2-3; D is unresolved. The germline V gene has CDR1 KGHSH and CDR2 LQKENI. The CDR3 length is 10 residues. The V and J ends lost 6 bases and 6 bases respectively, with 4 bases between them. The CDR3 region is CASSDDTQYF. For the CDR3, the DNA is TGTGCCAGCTCGGACGATACGCAGTATTTT.

V is TRBV12-3 or TRBV12-4 and J is TRBJ1-5; D unresolved. The CDR3 runs to 15 residues. The V end was cut by 3 bases, the J end by 0 bases, with 9 bases between. In nucleotides, the CDR3 is TGTGCCAGCAGTTTTTTCCGGGGTAGCAATCAGCCCCAGCATTTT. Encoded protein: CASSFFRGSNQPQHF.

This clonotype has a handful of counts. This chain links TRBV30 with TRBJ1-5, with D hard to call. The CDR3 loop spans 13 amino acids. Per germline, CDR1 GTSNPN and CDR2 SVGIG (reference sequence). Trimming removed 5 bases at V and 0 bases at J, with 8 bases between. The CDR3 nucleotides are TGTGCCTGGGCTCTGGGTAGCAATCAGCCCCAGCATTTT. Translation: CAWALGSNQPQHF.